These 32 T cell receptor beta chains were all obtained from the same sample, sequenced in a study of cytomegalovirus exposure and HLA in healthy donors. TCRdb's table, derived via immunoSEQ multiplex PCR, lists solely in-frame clones and lacks some. Among some 250,000 clones listed, around 89% were seen once. The sample was PBMCs. Receptors originate from a woman between 18 and 29 years old in good health and CMV-seronegative.

V gene TRBV15 combines with J gene TRBJ1-1, with 10 nucleotides matching TRBD1. After removal of 3 bases from V and 7 bases from J, the junction contained 5 bases not matched to a gene. From germline, CDR1 is LNHNV and CDR2 YYDKDF (reference sequence). This CDR3 has 14 amino acids. The CDR3 nucleotides are TGTGCCACCAGCAGGGACAGGGGGTCGGATGAAGCTTTCTTT. Translation gives CATSRDRGSDEAFF.

The rearrangement joins TRBV7-6 to TRBJ1-3; 9 nucleotides match TRBD1. The CDR3 covers 15 residues. Germline CDR1 SGHVS, CDR2 FNYEAQ. Trimming cost V 0 bases and J 4 bases; bases outside gene matches: 1. This CDR3 is CASSLAGQGGNTIYF. The DNA of the CDR3 is TGTGCCAGCAGCTTAGCGGGACAGGGAGGAAACACCATATATTTT.

The rearrangement links TRBV11-2 to TRBJ1-2; D perhaps matches TRBD1 (6 bases). CDR1 is SGHAT and CDR2 is FQNNGV in the germline V gene. The germline V and J ends were trimmed by 1 base and 6 bases, with 15 bases remaining between them. CDR3 length equals 15 residues. For the CDR3, the DNA is TGTGCCAGCAGCTTAGTCAGGGGAAAGGGAGATGGCTACACCTTC. It encodes CASSLVRGKGDGYTF.

This clone was picked up a small number of times. The chain's CDR3 is CASSLGTSGSEQFF. In nucleotides, the CDR3 is TGTGCCAGCAGCTTAGGGACTAGCGGTTCTGAGCAGTTCTTC. The chain joins TRBV7-3 to TRBJ2-1; 11 bases map to TRBD2. From germline, CDR1 is SGHTA and CDR2 FQGTGA. CDR3 length: 14 amino acids. Losses at the gene ends were 2 bases for V and 9 bases for J; bases not matched to a gene: 3.

The CDR3 nucleotides are TGTGCCAGCAGCTTGATGTCAGGGGCCTATGGCTACACCTTC. Encoded protein: CASSLMSGAYGYTF. This rearrangement joins TRBV5-8 to TRBJ1-2; the D gene is possibly TRBD1 (6 bases). The V and J ends lost 1 base and 4 bases respectively, with 11 bases between them. This CDR3 has 14 amino acids. Germline CDR1 SGHTS, CDR2 YDEGEE.

V gene TRBV6-1 combines with J gene TRBJ1-1; TRBD1 might be the D (5 bases). The CDR3 runs 14 residues. From germline, CDR1 is MNHNS and CDR2 SASEGT. The V gene lost 7 bases and the J gene lost 0 bases, with 12 bases spanning the gap. The CDR3 spells CASMTAALNTEAFF. Written as DNA, the CDR3 is TGTGCCAGCATGACAGCCGCTTTGAACACTGAAGCTTTCTTT.

This sequence joins TRBV19 and TRBJ2-1; 9 bases agree with TRBD1. Germline CDR1 is LNHDA and CDR2 is SQIVND (reference sequence). The CDR3 extends over 15 amino acids. The V and J ends lost 2 bases and 7 bases, in that order; junction bases with no gene match: 6. This CDR3 reads CASSITRDRDNEQFF. The DNA for the CDR3 is TGTGCCAGTAGTATAACCCGGGACAGGGATAATGAGCAGTTCTTC.

The chain couples TRBV10-1 to TRBJ2-7, with D possibly TRBD2 on 6 matching bases. This CDR3 spans 12 amino acids. Germline values: CDR1 WNHNN, CDR2 SYGVQD (reference sequence). The V gene lost 9 bases and the J gene lost 5 bases, with 14 bases spanning the gap. This CDR3 reads CARSWGDHEQYF. The CDR3 DNA reads as TGCGCCAGAAGCTGGGGGGACCACGAGCAGTACTTC.

The chain employs TRBV2 and TRBJ1-6; TRBD1 matches 7 bases. Germline values: CDR1 SNHLY, CDR2 FYNNEI. The CDR3 runs to 17 residues. The V segment lost 6 bases and the J segment 9 bases; nucleotides outside the gene matches: 17. The DNA of the CDR3 is TGTGCCAGCAGAGACAGGACAGGCATGGGTCGGAGTTCACCCCTCCACTTT. Its translation is CASRDRTGMGRSSPLHF.

The chain links TRBV19 to TRBJ2-1; 9 bases line up with TRBD2. With 4 bases clipped from V and 4 bases from J, the junction kept 2 bases outside the gene matches. CDR1 LNHDA and CDR2 SQIVND come from the germline V gene (reference sequence). The CDR3 has 14 residues. The CDR3 DNA is TGTGCCAGTAGTAGTCTAGCGGGGTACAATGAGCAGTTCTTC. Its protein product is CASSSLAGYNEQFF.

The chain is built from TRBV5-1 and TRBJ2-2, with D maybe TRBD1 (5 bases). CDR3 length: 14 residues. CDR1 SGHRS and CDR2 YFSETQ come from the germline V gene. Trimming stripped 4 bases from V and 5 bases from J, with 12 bases between. The chain's CDR3 is CASSPWAGTGELFF. The CDR3 DNA sequence: TGCGCCAGCAGCCCCTGGGCAGGGACCGGGGAGCTGTTTTTT.

The V call is TRBV29-1, the J call TRBJ2-1, with 9 bases fitting TRBD2. This CDR3 is 14 amino acids long. Germline V gives CDR1 SQVTM, CDR2 ANQGSEA. The trim removed 2 bases at V and 7 bases at J, leaving 6 bases unmatched. The CDR3 protein is CSVEWRGGLNEQFF. The CDR3 DNA reads as TGCAGCGTTGAATGGCGGGGGGGTCTAAATGAGCAGTTCTTC.

The chain uses TRBV18 and TRBJ2-7; possibly TRBD1 for D (7 bases). V was pared by 2 bases and J by 3 bases, with 17 bases between. The CDR3 consists of 16 residues. Germline loops: CDR1 KGHSH, CDR2 LQKENI. The CDR3 here is CASSPKGQGGYYEQYF. The CDR3 bases are TGTGCCAGCTCACCAAAAGGGCAGGGGGGATACTACGAGCAGTACTTC.

The chain employs TRBV11-3 and TRBJ2-2; no clear D gene. Germline-derived CDR1 and CDR2 are SGHNT and YENEEA. This CDR3 contains 15 residues. V was clipped by 1 base and J by 1 base, with 7 bases between them. The CDR3 coding sequence is TGTGCCAGCAGCTTAGGCAGGCAGAACACCGGGGAGCTGTTTTTT. It codes for CASSLGRQNTGELFF.

The J gene is TRBJ1-4, the V gene TRBV5-1, with 7 bases aligning to TRBD1. Germline CDR1 SGHRS, CDR2 YFSETQ. The CDR3 runs 15 residues. Unmatched junction bases numbered 9, after V lost 5 bases and J lost 5 bases. In DNA, the CDR3 is TGCGCCAGCAGAAATTGGGGACAGTTAAATGAAAAACTGTTTTTT. Protein product: CASRNWGQLNEKLFF. Variable domain in full (rest from reference TRBV5-1 and TRBJ1-4): KAGVTQTPRYLIKTRGQQVTLSCSPISGHRSVSWYQQTPGQGLQFLFEYFSETQRNKGNFPGRFSGRQFSNSRSEMNVSTLELGDSALYLCASRNWGQLNEKLFFGSGTQLSVL.

The gene calls are TRBV15 and TRBJ1-2; D may be TRBD1 (6 bases). This CDR3 is built from 16 residues. Trimming removed 7 bases from V and 0 bases from J, with 18 bases in between. From germline, CDR1 is LNHNV and CDR2 YYDKDF (reference sequence). CDR3 DNA sequence: TGTGCCACCACCGACGAGGACAGAGGAGCTAACTATGGCTACACCTTC. Protein: CATTDEDRGANYGYTF. The full variable domain, its missing parts supplied by reference TRBV15 and TRBJ1-2, is DAMVIQNPRYQVTQFGKPVTLSCSQTLNHNVMYWYQQKSSQAPKLLFHYYDKDFNNEADTPDNFQSRRPNTSFCFLDIRSPGLGDTAMYLCATTDEDRGANYGYTFGSGTRLTVV.

This chain connects TRBV30 to TRBJ2-7, with a tentative D call TRBD2 (6 bases). Germline V gives CDR1 GTSNPN, CDR2 SVGIG (reference sequence). V was shortened by 6 bases and J by 6 bases, with 21 bases between the two germline ends. This CDR3 has 14 residues. In DNA, the CDR3 is TGTGCCTGCAAACCTTCCGGGACTGCGGGCGAGCAGTACTTC. Encoded protein: CACKPSGTAGEQYF.

This chain joins TRBV5-1 and TRBJ1-4; TRBD1 aligns across 10 bases. The CDR3 extends over 16 amino acids. The germline V gene has CDR1 SGHRS and CDR2 YFSETQ. V shed 0 bases, J shed 7 bases, and the junction held 6 bases outside the gene matches. The CDR3 spells CASSLGLTGGLEKLFF. CDR3 nucleotide sequence: TGCGCCAGCAGCTTGGGACTGACAGGGGGCCTTGAAAAACTGTTTTTT.

V usage is TRBV6-5 and J usage is TRBJ2-1; tentatively, D is TRBD2 (6 bases). Trimming cost V 5 bases and J 3 bases, with 11 bases left between them. The germline V gene encodes CDR1 MNHEY and CDR2 SVGAGI. The CDR3 extends over 14 amino acids. CDR3 DNA sequence: TGTGCCAGCAGTGATCGGGAGTTCTACAATGAGCAGTTCTTC. This codes for CASSDREFYNEQFF.

The rearrangement uses TRBV5-4 and TRBJ2-7; 12 bases line up with TRBD1. Unmatched junction bases numbered 16, after V lost 4 bases and J lost 2 bases. The CDR3 contains 19 residues. CDR1 SGHNT and CDR2 YYREEE come from the germline V gene (reference sequence). As DNA, the CDR3 is TGTGCCAGCAGCGCAGTCGGGACAGGGGGCCACACTTTAACCTACGAGCAGTACTTC. It encodes CASSAVGTGGHTLTYEQYF. Full variable domain (rest looked up from reference TRBV5-4 and TRBJ2-7): ETGVTQSPTHLIKTRGQQVTLRCSSQSGHNTVSWYQQALGQGPQFIFQYYREEENGRGNFPPRFSGLQFPNYSSELNVNALELDDSALYLCASSAVGTGGHTLTYEQYFGPGTRLTVT.

The CDR3 region is CATSRDTFGAGGPSSYNEQFF. CDR3 DNA: TGTGCCACCAGCAGAGATACATTCGGAGCGGGGGGGCCGAGCTCCTACAATGAGCAGTTCTTC. The chain couples TRBV15 to TRBJ2-1; TRBD2 agrees at 10 bases. Trimming cost V 0 bases and J 0 bases; bases outside gene matches: 14. The CDR3 runs 21 residues. CDR1 LNHNV and CDR2 YYDKDF come from the germline V gene (reference sequence).

This clone was seen more than once but under ten times. The chain combines TRBV5-1 with TRBJ1-2; 10 bases are shared with TRBD1. CDR3 size: 16 residues. Germline V CDR1 and CDR2: SGHRS, YFSETQ. V was clipped by 0 bases and J by 6 bases; unmatched bases: 8. CDR3 DNA: TGCGCCAGCAGCTTGGAAGGGACAGGGGATCCCAATGGCTACACCTTC. The encoded protein is CASSLEGTGDPNGYTF.

The J gene is TRBJ2-1, the V gene TRBV19, with TRBD1 matching 7 bases. The CDR3 totals 14 residues. V trimming: 5 bases; J trimming: 4 bases; junction bases outside the gene matches: 5. Germline CDR1 LNHDA, CDR2 SQIVND (reference sequence). The CDR3: CASSEGGLYNEQFF. CDR3 nucleotides: TGTGCCAGTAGTGAAGGGGGCCTTTACAATGAGCAGTTCTTC.

The chain employs TRBV7-9 and TRBJ2-3; no definite D call. The V gene's germline CDR1 is SEHNR and CDR2 FQNEAQ (reference sequence). CDR3 size: 14 residues. V was clipped by 3 bases and J by 4 bases, with 11 bases between them. The CDR3 nucleotides read TGTGCCAGCAGCTTCGCGAATAGTGCAGATACGCAGTATTTT. Amino acids: CASSFANSADTQYF.

The chain recombines TRBV23-1 with TRBJ2-2, with D uncertain. TRBV23-1 is an open reading frame whose function is uncertain. The CDR3 is 15 amino acids. Trimming shortened V by 0 bases and J by 4 bases, and 9 bases separated the two germline ends. CDR3: CASSQSPVSTGELFF. In DNA, the CDR3 is TGCGCCAGCAGTCAATCCCCCGTTTCCACCGGGGAGCTGTTTTTT.

J is TRBJ1-3 and V is TRBV14; D is undetermined. Per the germline V gene, CDR1 is SGHDN and CDR2 is FVKESK. V was cut by 3 bases and J by 8 bases, with 14 bases left in between. CDR3 length equals 14 residues. CDR3: CASSQSRPGHTIYF. The DNA for the CDR3 is TGTGCCAGCAGCCAGTCCAGGCCCGGCCACACCATATATTTT.

This chain uses TRBV19 with TRBJ2-3; D is possibly TRBD2 (5 bases). The CDR3 sequence is 14 residues long. The germline CDR1 and CDR2 sequences are LNHDA and SQIVND (reference sequence). V shed 3 bases and J shed 6 bases, with 13 bases lying between them. The CDR3 reads CASSIGLGLDTQYF. The CDR3 nucleotides are TGTGCCAGTAGTATCGGACTGGGTTTGGATACGCAGTATTTT.

The chain recombines TRBV7-2 with TRBJ2-1; 8 bases agree with TRBD2. The CDR3 extends over 15 amino acids. V lost 3 bases and J lost 8; bases outside the gene matches: 9. In germline, CDR1 is SGHTA, CDR2 FQGNSA. CDR3 amino acids: CASSLGTRGADEQFF. The CDR3, as DNA: TGTGCCAGCAGCTTGGGGACTAGGGGGGCAGATGAGCAGTTCTTC.

The genes are TRBV6-5 and TRBJ2-7, with 9 bases aligning to TRBD1. J lost 3 bases, V lost 3 bases, and 6 bases had no gene match. Germline loops: CDR1 MNHEY, CDR2 SVGAGI. The CDR3 extends over 15 amino acids. Written as DNA, the CDR3 is TGTGCCAGCAGTTATTACCCGGGACAGGGCTACGAGCAGTACTTC. Encoded protein: CASSYYPGQGYEQYF.

The rearrangement uses TRBV19 and TRBJ1-1; 7 bases align to TRBD1. Germline CDR1 is LNHDA and CDR2 is SQIVND (reference sequence). CDR3 length: 17 residues. After removal of 3 bases from V and 3 bases from J, the junction contained 13 bases not matched to a gene. The CDR3 DNA is TGTGCCAGTAGTATCATTCTGAGACAGGGAAGGGACACTGAAGCTTTCTTT. It encodes CASSIILRQGRDTEAFF.

The chain recombines TRBV7-8 with TRBJ2-7; D is perhaps TRBD1 (7 bases). This CDR3 contains 14 residues. Trimming left V 7 bases short and J 3 bases short, with 16 bases between. Germline-derived CDR1 and CDR2 are SGHVS and FQNEAQ. CDR3 region: CASTKNRGGYEQYF. DNA for the CDR3: TGTGCCAGCACCAAAAACAGGGGAGGCTACGAGCAGTACTTC.

The chain is built from TRBV20-1 and TRBJ1-1, with D possibly matching TRBD1 (6 bases). Germline V CDR1 and CDR2: DFQATT, SNEGSKA (reference sequence). The CDR3 is 11 residues long. The ends were cut back, 6 bases at V and 5 bases at J, with 10 bases in the middle. The CDR3 DNA follows: TGCAGTGCCCCAAGGGGGACTGAAGCTTTCTTT. It translates to CSAPRGTEAFF.